These 31 T cell receptor beta chains were sequenced from one sample in a study of blood T cell repertoires in COVID-19. This table comes from immunoSEQ multiplex PCR, and its TCRdb copy is limited to in-frame clones, with some not included. The sample has 250,000 to 400,000 clones; about 91% are singletons. Source material: peripheral blood. The receptors were sampled from a woman under 40 with COVID-19, enrolled during active disease.

This chain connects TRBV27 to TRBJ1-5; no clear D gene. V was trimmed by 0 bases and J by 6 bases, leaving 6 bases between them. CDR1 and CDR2 (germline): MNHEY, SMNVEV (reference sequence). The CDR3 is 13 amino acids. Written as DNA, the CDR3 is TGTGCCAGCAGTTTATCGAGATCTCAGCCCCAGCATTTT. Protein sequence: CASSLSRSQPQHF.

The CDR3 loop reads CASRTGTDNSPLHF. The CDR3 DNA reads TGTGCCAGCAGAACCGGGACAGATAATTCACCCCTCCACTTT. The V and J genes are TRBV2 and TRBJ1-6, with 7 positions matching TRBD1. The trim removed 6 bases at V and 5 bases at J, leaving 4 bases unmatched. This CDR3 has 14 residues. The germline V gene encodes CDR1 SNHLY and CDR2 FYNNEI.

The chain joins TRBV27 to TRBJ1-5; D is ambiguous. From germline, CDR1 is MNHEY and CDR2 SMNVEV (reference sequence). V was cut by 5 bases and J by 0 bases, with 11 bases left in between. This CDR3 is built from 15 residues. CDR3: CASSPGDYSNQPQHF. CDR3 sequence (DNA): TGTGCCAGCAGTCCCGGTGACTATAGCAATCAGCCCCAGCATTTT.

The genes are TRBV6-4 and TRBJ2-2, with 7 bases fitting TRBD1. V lost 4 bases, J lost 3 bases, and 5 bases stayed unmatched. Germline V gives CDR1 MRHNA, CDR2 SNTAGT. The CDR3 loop spans 15 amino acids. For the CDR3, the DNA is TGTGCCAGCAGTGTTGGGACAGAACACACCGGGGAGCTGTTTTTT. Encoded protein: CASSVGTEHTGELFF.

V gene TRBV11-3 combines with J gene TRBJ1-1; TRBD1 might be the D (5 bases). In germline, CDR1 is SGHNT, CDR2 YENEEA. This CDR3 has 17 residues. Trimming stripped 5 bases from V and 2 bases from J, with 21 bases between. The DNA for the CDR3 is TGTGCCAGCAGCCCCCATCGGGGGTTCAAAAAAAACACTGAAGCTTTCTTT. Translated: CASSPHRGFKKNTEAFF.

The rearrangement uses TRBV5-4 and TRBJ2-3; TRBD2 matches at 13 bases. The CDR3 contains 18 residues. CDR1 and CDR2 (germline): SGHNT, YYREEE (reference sequence). V lost 5 bases, J lost 0 bases, and 9 bases stayed unmatched. The CDR3 loop reads CASSSGTSGVSSTDTQYF. DNA of the CDR3: TGTGCCAGCAGTTCTGGGACTAGCGGGGTGTCTAGCACAGATACGCAGTATTTT.

J is TRBJ1-1 and V is TRBV24-1, with 8 bases identical to TRBD1. Germline assignment: CDR1 KGHDR and CDR2 SFDVKD. With V trimmed by 3 bases and J by 7 bases, 3 bases remained unmatched. The CDR3 loop spans 13 amino acids. The CDR3, as DNA: TGTGCCACCAGTGATCCAGGACAGGGTGAAGCTTTCTTT. Its protein is CATSDPGQGEAFF.

This clone was seen only once. This rearrangement joins TRBV2 to TRBJ2-5; TRBD2 might be the D (6 bases). Germline CDR1 SNHLY, CDR2 FYNNEI. V dropped 6 bases and J dropped 5 bases, with 13 bases sitting between them. The CDR3 extends over 13 amino acids. The CDR3 region has the DNA TGTGCCAGCAGGGGGGAGGTGTTGGAGACCCAGTACTTC. The encoded protein is CASRGEVLETQYF.

This chain joins TRBV5-1 and TRBJ1-6, with D uncertain. This CDR3 region has 13 residues. Trimming removed 0 bases from V and 12 bases from J, with 10 bases in between. Germline CDR1 reads SGHRS; CDR2 reads YFSETQ. The CDR3 region is CASSLDSPQPLHF. DNA of the CDR3: TGCGCCAGCAGCTTGGACAGCCCCCAACCCCTCCACTTT.

V is TRBV5-5 and J is TRBJ1-5, with D tentatively TRBD1 (6 bases). The CDR3 consists of 16 residues. Germline V gene lookup returns CDR1 SGHKS and CDR2 YYEKEE (reference sequence). V was clipped by 1 base and J by 3 bases, with 14 bases between them. The CDR3 sequence is CASSLSPTGINQPQHF. CDR3 in DNA: TGTGCCAGCAGCTTGTCCCCCACAGGGATCAATCAGCCCCAGCATTTT. The full variable domain, completed using reference TRBV5-5 and TRBJ1-5, is DAGVTQSPTHLIKTRGQQVTLRCSPISGHKSVSWYQQVLGQGPQFIFQYYEKEERGRGNFPDRFSARQFPNYSSELNVNALLLGDSALYLCASSLSPTGINQPQHFGDGTRLSIL.

This clone was recorded once. V and J are TRBV7-9 and TRBJ2-3; 11 bases agree with TRBD2. V gave up 5 bases and J gave up 0 bases; unmatched junction bases: 4. Germline V gene data show CDR1 as SEHNR and CDR2 as FQNEAQ (reference sequence). The length of the CDR3 is 16 residues. Here the CDR3 DNA reads TGTGCCAGCAGCCGTAGCGGGGGGGTAAGCACAGATACGCAGTATTTT. Its translation: CASSRSGGVSTDTQYF.

The sample holds one count of this clone. J is TRBJ2-2 and V is TRBV5-1, with TRBD1 identical over 8 bases. V dropped 7 bases and J dropped 1; count of bases not matched to a gene: 9. There are 16 residues in the CDR3. CDR1 and CDR2 (germline): SGHRS, YFSETQ. The CDR3 coding sequence is TGCGCCAGCTCCAGTACAGGGGGTCGGAACACCGGGGAGCTGTTTTTT. Translating it yields CASSSTGGRNTGELFF.

V and J are TRBV28 and TRBJ2-3; 7 bases are a match to TRBD2. The CDR3 consists of 18 residues. J gave up 0 bases and V 2 bases, and 11 bases lay outside the gene matches. In germline, CDR1 is MDHEN, CDR2 SYDVKM. The CDR3 DNA is TGTGCCAGCAGTTTAGGAGCGGGGCCCTTCTTTAGCACAGATACGCAGTATTTT. The encoded protein is CASSLGAGPFFSTDTQYF.

The genes are TRBV4-1 and TRBJ1-1, with 8 nucleotides matching TRBD1. The trim removed 2 bases at V and 2 bases at J, leaving 4 bases unmatched. Germline values: CDR1 MGHRA, CDR2 YSYEKL. CDR3 size: 15 residues. In nucleotides, the CDR3 is TGCGCCAGCAGCCAACTGGACAGGGACAACACTGAAGCTTTCTTT. The encoded protein is CASSQLDRDNTEAFF.

The chain links TRBV20-1 to TRBJ1-2; no reliable D call. The CDR3 consists of 11 residues. Trimming left V 4 bases short and J 7 bases short, with 10 bases between. The V gene's germline CDR1 is DFQATT and CDR2 SNEGSKA (reference sequence). The CDR3 loop is CSATPSGGYTF. As DNA, the CDR3 is TGCAGTGCTACGCCCTCGGGTGGCTACACCTTC.

The V gene is TRBV7-9, the J gene TRBJ1-2; 8 nucleotides align to TRBD1. This CDR3 is built from 13 residues. The germline CDR1 and CDR2 sequences are SEHNR and FQNEAQ (reference sequence). V shed 5 bases, J shed 8 bases, and the junction held 7 bases outside the gene matches. The CDR3 is CASSAQGARGYTF. The CDR3 DNA reads TGTGCCAGCAGCGCCCAGGGGGCGCGGGGCTACACCTTC.

The CDR3, as DNA: TGTGCCAGCAGTCTGTTAGCGGGGGGAAACACAGATACGCAGTATTTT. The encoded protein is CASSLLAGGNTDTQYF. The chain combines TRBV11-2 with TRBJ2-3, with 10 bases identical to TRBD2. Germline V CDR1 and CDR2: SGHAT, FQNNGV. This CDR3 contains 16 residues. J gave up 2 bases and V 6 bases, and 8 bases lay outside the gene matches.

This sequence joins TRBV12-3 or TRBV12-4 and TRBJ2-1; D may be TRBD2 (6 bases). V was shortened by 3 bases and J by 12 bases, with 12 bases between the two germline ends. This CDR3 has 12 residues. In nucleotides, the CDR3 is TGTGCCAGCAGTTTTAGGAGGGAAAGGCAGTTCTTC. Protein: CASSFRRERQFF.

The rearrangement links TRBV2 to TRBJ1-1; 7 bases are shared with TRBD1. Germline CDR1 is SNHLY and CDR2 is FYNNEI. This CDR3 comprises 12 residues. V lost 8 bases and J lost 11; bases outside the gene matches: 11. CDR3 region: CASWGQTPRAFF. In DNA, the CDR3 is TGTGCCAGCTGGGGACAGACCCCTCGGGCTTTCTTT.

The CDR3 region is CASSMVGTGIYNEQFF. The DNA for the CDR3 is TGTGCCAGTAGTATGGTAGGGACAGGTATATACAATGAGCAGTTCTTC. V and J are TRBV19 and TRBJ2-1; 8 bases line up with TRBD1. This CDR3 comprises 16 residues. J lost 4 bases, V lost 3 bases, and 8 bases had no gene match. Germline loops: CDR1 LNHDA, CDR2 SQIVND (reference sequence).

CDR3 DNA sequence: TGTGCCAGCAGCACCCCTCGCGGGGGTTCCTACGAGCAGTACTTC. Translating it yields CASSTPRGGSYEQYF. The V and J genes are TRBV7-9 and TRBJ2-7; 7 bases fit TRBD2. After removal of 5 bases from V and 1 base from J, the junction contained 8 bases not matched to a gene. Germline V CDR1 and CDR2: SEHNR, FQNEAQ (reference sequence). This CDR3 region has 15 residues.

The chain has TRBV5-1 and TRBJ1-2, with 9 bases lining up with TRBD1. From germline, CDR1 is SGHRS and CDR2 YFSETQ. The CDR3 is 14 residues long. The V and J ends lost 4 bases and 8 bases, in that order; junction bases with no gene match: 9. The CDR3 coding sequence is TGCGCCAGCAGCCAAACCGGGACAGGGTTAGGCTACACCTTC. This gives the protein CASSQTGTGLGYTF. The full variable domain, completed using reference TRBV5-1 and TRBJ1-2, is KAGVTQTPRYLIKTRGQQVTLSCSPISGHRSVSWYQQTPGQGLQFLFEYFSETQRNKGNFPGRFSGRQFSNSRSEMNVSTLELGDSALYLCASSQTGTGLGYTFGSGTRLTVV.

J is TRBJ1-6 and V is TRBV10-1; 9 nucleotides agree with TRBD1. CDR3 length: 15 residues. Germline lookup yields CDR1 WNHNN and CDR2 SYGVQD (reference sequence). J gave up 10 bases and V 3 bases, and 7 bases lay outside the gene matches. CDR3 in amino acids: CASSERTGEGSPLHF. The CDR3 nucleotides read TGCGCCAGCAGTGAAAGGACAGGGGAAGGGTCACCCCTCCACTTT.

This sequence joins TRBV20-1 and TRBJ1-2; D is undetermined. The V gene's germline CDR1 is DFQATT and CDR2 SNEGSKA (reference sequence). CDR3 length equals 11 residues. Trimming took 7 bases from V and 3 from J, leaving 9 bases between them. The CDR3 region has the DNA TGCAGTGGCTTGAGAGACTATGGCTACACCTTC. Amino acid sequence: CSGLRDYGYTF.

The chain combines TRBV28 with TRBJ1-1; the match to TRBD1 covers 9 bases. From germline, CDR1 is MDHEN and CDR2 SYDVKM. V dropped 0 bases and J dropped 4; count of bases not matched to a gene: 18. The CDR3 runs 20 residues. The CDR3 nucleotides are TGTGCCAGCAGTTTATGGCCGTCCCGAACCCGGGACAGGGTTGGCACTGAAGCTTTCTTT. Its translation: CASSLWPSRTRDRVGTEAFF.

In its sample, this clone was seen once. This chain joins TRBV7-9 and TRBJ2-1, with TRBD2 identical over 14 bases. Germline lookup yields CDR1 SEHNR and CDR2 FQNEAQ (reference sequence). The V and J ends lost 5 bases and 9 bases, in that order; junction bases with no gene match: 6. The CDR3 is 15 residues long. CDR3 residues: CASSKTSGGEGEQFF. The CDR3 DNA is TGTGCCAGCAGCAAGACTAGCGGGGGGGAAGGTGAGCAGTTCTTC.

The rearrangement links TRBV18 to TRBJ2-1; 9 bases are shared with TRBD2. Germline CDR1 KGHSH, CDR2 LQKENI. This CDR3 has 16 residues. Germline trimming cut 0 bases from V and 3 bases from J; bases unmatched to any gene: 3. The DNA for the CDR3 is TGTGCCAGCTCACCACCGGTGCGGGGGGGCTACAATGAGCAGTTCTTC. Protein sequence: CASSPPVRGGYNEQFF.

The rearrangement joins TRBV14 to TRBJ1-1; TRBD1 agrees at 7 bases. CDR1 and CDR2 from the germline V gene are SGHDN and FVKESK. CDR3 length: 13 amino acids. J lost 10 bases, V lost 3 bases, and 8 bases had no gene match. CDR3 bases: TGTGCCAGCAGCCACGTAAGACAGGGTGCAGCTTTCTTT. Translated: CASSHVRQGAAFF. Drawing the rest from reference TRBV14 and TRBJ1-1, the complete variable domain is EAGVTQFPSHSVIEKGQTVTLRCDPISGHDNLYWYRRVMGKEIKFLLHFVKESKQDESGMPNNRFLAERTGGTYSTLKVQPAELEDSGVYFCASSHVRQGAAFFGQGTRLTVV.

This clone is a singleton in its sample. V and J are TRBV7-8 and TRBJ2-5, with TRBD1 matching over 7 bases. Germline values: CDR1 SGHVS, CDR2 FQNEAQ. V dropped 5 bases and J dropped 5; count of bases not matched to a gene: 8. This CDR3 has 14 amino acids. In DNA, the CDR3 is TGTGCCAGCAGCCTAAATAGGGGGCGGGAGACCCAGTACTTC. The encoded protein is CASSLNRGRETQYF.

The chain carries TRBV2 and TRBJ1-1; D might be TRBD1 (5 bases). Between the trimmed V and J ends, which lost 1 base and 2 bases, there was a span of 8 bases. From germline, CDR1 is SNHLY and CDR2 FYNNEI. This CDR3 region has 14 residues. DNA for the CDR3: TGTGCCAGCAGTGAAGACGGGGGAAACACTGAAGCTTTCTTT. Residues: CASSEDGGNTEAFF.

This chain links TRBV7-8 with TRBJ2-1, with 8 bases aligning to TRBD1. There are 14 residues in the CDR3. The germline V gene has CDR1 SGHVS and CDR2 FQNEAQ. V was clipped by 5 bases and J by 7 bases; unmatched bases: 7. This CDR3 is CASSLGQGWNEQFF. CDR3 nucleotide sequence: TGTGCCAGCAGCCTCGGACAGGGCTGGAATGAGCAGTTCTTC.